These 15 T cell receptor beta chains share one sample of origin, sequenced in a study of spatial heterogeneity in lung cancer. TCRdb ran MiXCR on the 5' RACE reads and lists one entry per CDR3 protein. The sample holds about 21,000 distinct CDR3 sequences; approximately 4.4% are singletons and the top ten take 6.5% to 9%. Indicated time point: sample taken at primary tumor resection. Tumor, nontumor lung or frozen PBMC supplied whole RNA that was sequenced unsorted. Here the sequenced sample was PBMCs, taken at surgery. All receptors come from a male donor with early-stage non-small cell lung cancer.

This clonotype is medium-sized. The chain recombines TRBV12-3 or TRBV12-4 with TRBJ1-5; D is undetermined. The CDR3 consists of 14 residues. Between the trimmed V and J ends, which lost 3 bases and 7 bases, there was a span of 13 bases. DNA of the CDR3: TGTGCCAGCAGTTTGGCCGGGTCGGGCCAGCCCCAGCATTTT. This gives the protein CASSLAGSGQPQHF.

There are many counts of this clonotype. V gene TRBV12-3 or TRBV12-4 combines with J gene TRBJ2-1, with 7 bases identical to TRBD2. With V trimmed by 3 bases and J by 6 bases, 8 bases remained unmatched. This CDR3 region has 15 residues. The DNA of the CDR3 is TGTGCCAGCAGTTTTTGGCGGGAGAGGGGCAATGAGCAGTTCTTC. The encoded protein is CASSFWRERGNEQFF.

The chain joins TRBV21-1 to TRBJ2-7; TRBD1 is taken as the D call from the table, unchecked against the DNA. TRBV21-1 is a listed pseudogene. The CDR3 is 16 residues long. This CDR3 reads CASRLPGPLLFYEQYF. Written as DNA, the CDR3 is TGTGCCAGCAGATTACCGGGACCGCTCCTTTTTTACGAGCAGTACTTC.

This clonotype showed up many times. The J gene is TRBJ2-7, the V gene TRBV20-1; D remains unclear. Germline V CDR1 and CDR2: DFQATT, SNEGSKA (reference sequence). CDR3 length: 11 amino acids. The ends were cut back, 3 bases at V and 10 bases at J, with 13 bases in the middle. The chain's CDR3 is CSARILQVQYF. Written as DNA, the CDR3 is TGCAGTGCTAGGATCCTCCAGGTCCAGTACTTC.

The chain combines TRBV11-2 with TRBJ2-1; D uncertain. Trimming pared 1 base from V and 3 bases from J, leaving 10 bases between. Germline-derived CDR1 and CDR2 are SGHAT and FQNNGV. The CDR3 is 15 amino acids. The CDR3: CASSLVSTNYNEQFF. CDR3 DNA sequence: TGTGCCAGCAGCTTAGTCTCTACGAACTACAATGAGCAGTTCTTC.

This clonotype was seen at least ten times. J is TRBJ2-1 and V is TRBV5-6, with TRBD2 as a possible D gene (5 bases). The germline V gene has CDR1 SGHDT and CDR2 YYEEEE. Trimming took off 2 bases at V and 0 bases at J, with 18 bases between the two ends. The CDR3 runs to 18 residues. The CDR3 nucleotides read TGTGCCAGCAGCTTAGGGCTAGGAGGCGATAGCTCCTACAATGAGCAGTTCTTC. Encoded protein: CASSLGLGGDSSYNEQFF. Complete variable domain (other parts from reference TRBV5-6 and TRBJ2-1): DAGVTQSPTHLIKTRGQQVTLRCSPKSGHDTVSWYQQALGQGPQFIFQYYEEEERQRGNFPDRFSGHQFPNYSSELNVNALLLGDSALYLCASSLGLGGDSSYNEQFFGPGTRLTVL.

This clonotype was seen repeatedly, ten times or more. The CDR3 nucleotides read TGTGCCAGCGGGAGACAGGAATTGGGCGAGCAGTACTTC. It encodes CASGRQELGEQYF. This chain links TRBV2 with TRBJ2-7; possible D gene TRBD1, 6 bases. The CDR3 consists of 13 residues. V lost 8 bases to trimming and J lost 6 bases, with 17 bases between them. Per the germline V gene, CDR1 is SNHLY and CDR2 is FYNNEI.

This clonotype has ten or more counts. This chain links TRBV6-2 or TRBV6-3 with TRBJ1-1, with D possibly matching TRBD1 (6 bases). CDR1 is MNHEY and CDR2 is SVGEGT in the germline V gene. Trimming stripped 2 bases from V and 4 bases from J, with 20 bases between. The CDR3 totals 17 residues. The CDR3 nucleotides are TGTGCCAGCAGTTACCGCCAACAACAGGGCGGGACCACTGAAGCTTTCTTT. This codes for CASSYRQQQGGTTEAFF.

This clonotype has ten or more counts. The chain recombines TRBV7-2 with TRBJ1-2, with TRBD1 identical over 7 bases. Germline values: CDR1 SGHTA, CDR2 FQGNSA. Trimming removed 5 bases from V and 2 bases from J; junction bases left unmatched: 8. The CDR3 consists of 15 residues. Here the CDR3 reads CASSPSGQANYGYTF. CDR3 in DNA: TGTGCCAGCAGCCCGTCCGGACAGGCCAACTATGGCTACACCTTC.

The genes are TRBV3-1 and TRBJ1-1; D uncertain. V lost 4 bases to trimming and J lost 1 base, with 10 bases between them. The CDR3 length is 14 residues. CDR1 and CDR2 from the germline V gene are LGHDT and YNNKEL (reference sequence). Here the CDR3 reads CASSPLRGNTEAFF. The CDR3 DNA follows: TGTGCCAGCAGCCCGCTCCGAGGGAACACTGAAGCTTTCTTT.

There are many counts of this clonotype. This chain uses TRBV5-1 with TRBJ2-2; maybe TRBD1 (5 bases). The CDR3 contains 16 residues. CDR1 and CDR2 from the germline V gene are SGHRS and YFSETQ. Trimming took off 1 base at V and 6 bases at J, with 16 bases between the two ends. CDR3 sequence: CASSLTGPLAAGELFF. CDR3 DNA: TGCGCCAGCAGCTTGACAGGCCCTCTTGCGGCCGGGGAGCTGTTTTTT.

Only a few counts were recorded for this clonotype. The rearrangement links TRBV28 to TRBJ1-6; 8 nucleotides line up with TRBD1. Unmatched junction bases numbered 11, after V lost 10 bases and J lost 9 bases. The CDR3 is 14 residues long. Germline V lookup: CDR1 MDHEN, CDR2 SYDVKM. The chain's CDR3 is CATDSRGRVSPLHF. CDR3 in DNA: TGTGCCACCGATTCCAGGGGGCGCGTTTCACCCCTCCACTTT.

This clonotype was counted at least ten times. The chain uses TRBV27 and TRBJ1-6; D perhaps matches TRBD1 (6 bases). CDR3 length equals 15 residues. Germline V lookup: CDR1 MNHEY, CDR2 SMNVEV (reference sequence). Trimming removed 6 bases from V and 7 bases from J, with 16 bases in between. The CDR3, as DNA: TGTGCCAGCAGCGTCCAGGGGCTCGGGAATTCACCCCTCCACTTT. Translating it yields CASSVQGLGNSPLHF.

The CDR3 nucleotides read TGTGCCTGGAACCCCGGCAGTGAAAAACTGTTTTTT. This codes for CAWNPGSEKLFF. This chain uses TRBV30 with TRBJ1-4, with unresolved D. V shed 4 bases and J shed 7 bases, with 10 bases lying between them. This CDR3 has 12 amino acids. The germline V gene has CDR1 GTSNPN and CDR2 SVGIG (reference sequence).

This clonotype was detected only a few times. The rearrangement uses TRBV5-8 and TRBJ2-2, with unresolved D. Trimming removed 2 bases from V and 7 bases from J, with 12 bases in between. The CDR3 extends over 14 amino acids. Germline V gene lookup returns CDR1 SGHTS and CDR2 YDEGEE. This CDR3 reads CASSLRRFGGELFF. The CDR3 DNA is TGTGCCAGCAGCTTACGCCGGTTCGGCGGGGAGCTGTTTTTT.